One and the same sample provided the 8 T cell receptor beta chains below, sequenced in a study of blood T cell repertoires in COVID-19. Sequenced by immunoSEQ multiplex PCR; TCRdb stores in-frame clones only, minus some. The sample has around 190,000 clones, 83% seen once. Sequencing used peripheral blood. The receptors were gathered from a human donor in a cohort sampled during active COVID-19.

The rearrangement uses TRBV4-2 and TRBJ1-1, with 11 bases that match TRBD1. Germline CDR1 LGHNA, CDR2 YNFKEQ. V was clipped by 0 bases and J by 5 bases; unmatched bases: 5. The CDR3 contains 16 residues. In DNA, the CDR3 is TGTGCCAGCAGCCAAGACCCGGGACAGGGGGGAACTGAAGCTTTCTTT. Translating it yields CASSQDPGQGGTEAFF.

To note about this clone: Its ends do not fully match the called genes, so a read error is possible. Other DNA sequences in this specimen translate into the identical CDR3. V is TRBV10-3 and J is TRBJ1-1; the D is unclear. The germline gives CDR1 ENHRY, CDR2 SYGVKD. The CDR3 runs 12 residues. The CDR3 is CAARDMNTEAFF. In DNA, the CDR3 is TGTGCCGCCAGAGACATGAATACTGAAGCTTTCTTT.

This rearrangement joins TRBV28 to TRBJ1-3, with D perhaps matching TRBD1 (5 bases). Germline lookup yields CDR1 MDHEN and CDR2 SYDVKM. This CDR3 spans 15 amino acids. V lost 4 bases and J lost 0, with 10 bases in between. DNA of the CDR3: TGTGCCAGCAGTTCACAGGTTTTCTCTGGAAACACCATATATTTT. Protein product: CASSSQVFSGNTIYF.

The chain has TRBV6-5 and TRBJ1-5; D is unresolved. CDR1 and CDR2 from the germline V gene are MNHEY and SVGAGI. The CDR3 loop spans 13 amino acids. V lost 6 bases, J lost 3 bases, and 9 bases lay in between. CDR3 loop: CASSARDNQPQHF. The CDR3 DNA is TGTGCCAGCAGCGCCCGGGACAATCAGCCCCAGCATTTT.

This clone has a handful of counts. The rearrangement uses TRBV5-4 and TRBJ2-3, with 7 bases that match TRBD2. Trimming took 1 base from V and 2 from J; bases not matched to a gene: 4. The CDR3 covers 15 residues. Per the germline V gene, CDR1 is SGHNT and CDR2 is YYREEE (reference sequence). CDR3 DNA sequence: TGTGCCAGCAGCTTGAAAGCGGGGCCCACAGATACGCAGTATTTT. It is translated as CASSLKAGPTDTQYF.

The rearrangement links TRBV11-2 to TRBJ2-7; tentative D call: TRBD2 (6 bases). CDR3 length: 13 residues. V lost 3 bases to trimming and J lost 2 bases, with 8 bases between them. Germline values: CDR1 SGHAT, CDR2 FQNNGV. The CDR3 sequence is CASSLGLTYEQYF. The CDR3 DNA reads as TGTGCCAGCAGCTTGGGACTTACCTACGAGCAGTACTTC. The full variable domain, with the rest looked up from reference TRBV11-2 and TRBJ2-7, is EAGVAQSPRYKIIEKRQSVAFWCNPISGHATLYWYQQILGQGPKLLIQFQNNGVVDDSQLPKDRFSAERLKGVDSTLKIQPAKLEDSAVYLCASSLGLTYEQYFGPGTRLTVT.

V usage is TRBV6-1 and J usage is TRBJ2-3; 12 bases line up with TRBD2. The CDR3 contains 17 residues. J lost 2 bases, V lost 3 bases, and 6 bases had no gene match. CDR1 and CDR2 from the germline V gene are MNHNS and SASEGT. The CDR3 loop reads CASSDILAGGYTDTQYF. Here the CDR3 DNA reads TGTGCCAGCAGTGACATACTAGCGGGGGGCTACACAGATACGCAGTATTTT.

The rearrangement joins TRBV7-6 to TRBJ1-2; perhaps TRBD1 as D (6 bases). Trimming took 2 bases from V and 4 from J, leaving 14 bases between them. Per germline, CDR1 SGHVS and CDR2 FNYEAQ. This CDR3 contains 15 residues. CDR3 DNA: TGTGCCAGCAGCTTACAGTCAGGGGCAGGCTATGGCTACACCTTC. Its translation: CASSLQSGAGYGYTF. Variable domain in full (rest from reference TRBV7-6 and TRBJ1-2): GAGVSQSPRYKVTKRGQDVALRCDPISGHVSLYWYRQALGQGPEFLTYFNYEAQQDKSGLPNDRFSAERPEGSISTLTIQRTEQRDSAMYRCASSLQSGAGYGYTFGSGTRLTVV.